This entry features one TCR beta chain sequence. Germline values: CDR1 MNHEY, CDR2 SVGAGI. Trimming took off 2 bases at V and 5 bases at J, with 10 bases between the two ends. This CDR3 has 14 residues. Via MiXCR, TCRdb re-called the 5' RACE reads, giving one row per CDR3 protein. The data contain tens of thousands of distinct CDR3 sequences, 27% of them seen just once; the ten biggest clones take up around three fifths. This entry belongs to a study of CD8 T cells in ankylosing spondylitis. V usage is TRBV6-5 and J usage is TRBJ1-5; the D gene is possibly TRBD1 (5 bases). The receptor was derived from a male donor with ankylosing spondylitis or in good health (not recorded which). Material for sequencing was blood, either unsorted or a sorted T cell fraction (not recorded which). For the CDR3, the DNA is TGTGCCAGCAGTTACCGTGGGGCCGATCAGCCCCAGCATTTT. Its protein is CASSYRGADQPQHF.